This T cell receptor beta chain appears in the sequencing data of a study of T cells in Graves' hyperthyroidism and ophthalmopathy. The germline V gene encodes CDR1 SEHNR and CDR2 FQNEAQ (reference sequence). This CDR3 region has 15 residues. V lost 0 bases and J lost 7, with 10 bases in between. Hyperthyroidism, newly diagnosed and lasting under 2 months, affected patients aged 18 to 65. Exclusion criteria comprised uncontrolled infection, other autoimmune disease, pregnancy or lactation. Amplification yielded TCR beta CDR3 regions, with RNA transcripts as the source. TCR CDR3 underwent first-round RT-PCR with the HTBI primer set. TCRdb ran MiXCR on the multiplex PCR reads and lists one entry per CDR3 protein. The sample gives 750,000 to 900,000 distinct CDR3 sequences, roughly 40% of which show up once; about 8.9% is in the top ten. This clonotype has at least ten counts. The antigen is not known.

The study, taken as a whole, reports: Clonotypes that were expanded in thyroid above 0.001 mostly appeared in blood too. Stable hyperthyroidism was told apart from ophthalmopathy by a model built on 13 V-J features.

This TCR derives from a man between 18 and 29 years old with Graves' hyperthyroidism. The chain recombines TRBV7-9 with TRBJ1-6, with a possible D match to TRBD1 (5 bases). Sequencing used blood. The CDR3 sequence is CASSLADWGNSPLHF. CDR3 DNA sequence: TGTGCCAGCAGCTTAGCGGACTGGGGGAATTCACCCCTCCACTTT.